This TCR beta chain was obtained from a study of blood T cell repertoires in COVID-19. V lost 6 bases and J lost 5, with 11 bases in between. Per germline, CDR1 MGHDK and CDR2 SYGVNS. The CDR3 is made up of 13 amino acids. In the authors' methods: How many nucleated cells were present was estimated from reference gene primer amplification. Sequencing used immunoSEQ multiplex PCR; TCRdb keeps in-frame clones, though not all of them. V, J and clone size were drawn from that table, and D and trimming were deduced from the DNA. Counted here are approximately 130,000 clones, around four fifths occurring once; the ten biggest clones make up roughly 25%.

The V gene is TRBV25-1, the J gene TRBJ1-5, with no clear D. This receptor was obtained from a human donor in a cohort sampled during active COVID-19. Sequenced material: peripheral blood. CDR3 DNA sequence: TGTGCCAGCAGCGCCTCGGGAGATCAGCCCCAGCATTTT. It yields the protein CASSASGDQPQHF. Using reference TRBV25-1 and TRBJ1-5 for the parts outside the CDR3, the full variable domain is EADIYQTPRYLVIGTGKKITLECSQTMGHDKMYWYQQDPGMELHLIHYSYGVNSTEKGDLSSESTVSRIRTEHFPLTLESARPSHTSQYLCASSASGDQPQHFGDGTRLSIL.